The 23 T cell receptor beta chains below come from one sample, sequenced in a study of T-cell memory formation after mild COVID-19. TCRdb passed the 5' RACE reads through MiXCR, listing each CDR3 protein once. The data contain approximately 89,000 distinct CDR3 sequences, around 25% of them seen just once; the ten biggest clones take up roughly two fifths. Material for sequencing was PBMCs or a T cell subset sorted from them (not recorded which). Receptors were obtained from a man aged 18 to 29 who had mild COVID-19 (a few samples of this study predate the infection). Cell type and time point are not known.

The J gene is TRBJ2-7, the V gene TRBV29-1; possible D gene TRBD1, 5 bases. The CDR3 extends over 13 amino acids. Germline V lookup: CDR1 SQVTM, CDR2 ANQGSEA. The V end lost 4 bases, the J end lost 3 bases, and 13 bases lay between the germline ends. In DNA form, the CDR3 reads TGCAGCGTTGGTGTACAGGACGACTACGAGCAGTACTTC. Amino acid sequence: CSVGVQDDYEQYF.

This clonotype was found a few times. This chain joins TRBV12-3 or TRBV12-4 and TRBJ2-7, with unresolved D. There are 13 residues in the CDR3. The V end was cut by 3 bases, the J end by 6 bases, with 12 bases between. DNA for the CDR3: TGTGCCAGCAGTTTGTCTAGGCTAGGCGAGCAGTACTTC. The encoded protein is CASSLSRLGEQYF.

The J gene is TRBJ1-1, the V gene TRBV4-1; TRBD1 might be the D (6 bases). Trimming stripped 4 bases from V and 4 bases from J, with 16 bases between. The CDR3 is 15 amino acids. CDR1 MGHRA and CDR2 YSYEKL come from the germline V gene. CDR3 sequence: CASSPTGGEGTEAFF. The CDR3 DNA reads as TGCGCCAGCAGCCCGACGGGGGGCGAGGGCACTGAAGCTTTCTTT.

Many counts were recorded for this clonotype. The chain links TRBV4-3 to TRBJ2-2; 8 nucleotides agree with TRBD2. CDR1 is LGHNA, CDR2 YSLEER, per germline. The V gene end was trimmed by 6 bases and the J gene end by 4 bases; junction bases not matched to a gene: 7. This CDR3 has 15 amino acids. The CDR3: CASRSSGRSTGELFF. The CDR3 DNA is TGCGCCAGCAGGTCTAGCGGGCGGAGCACCGGGGAGCTGTTTTTT.

A single count supports this clonotype. This chain connects TRBV4-2 to TRBJ1-5, with a tentative D call TRBD1 (5 bases). Germline loops: CDR1 LGHNA, CDR2 YNFKEQ. The V end was cut by 1 base, the J end by 4 bases, with 11 bases between. This CDR3 region has 15 residues. CDR3 in DNA: TGTGCCAGCAGCCAAGGTCAGGGCCCTAATCAGCCCCAGCATTTT. Translating it yields CASSQGQGPNQPQHF.

This clonotype was seen once. V usage is TRBV29-1 and J usage is TRBJ1-2; no firm D call. The germline V and J ends were trimmed by 6 bases and 4 bases, with 18 bases remaining between them. The germline V gene encodes CDR1 SQVTM and CDR2 ANQGSEA. The CDR3 runs to 14 residues. Here the CDR3 DNA reads TGCAGCGTCCTTCTGGCAGACACGCTCTATGGCTACACCTTC. The encoded protein is CSVLLADTLYGYTF.

This clonotype was detected only a few times. The chain has TRBV9 and TRBJ1-2; no clear D gene. The CDR3 runs to 12 residues. V was pared by 7 bases and J by 4 bases, with 11 bases between. The germline V gene has CDR1 SGDLS and CDR2 YYNGEE. CDR3 region: CASGPGPYGYTF. CDR3 nucleotides: TGTGCCAGCGGACCCGGACCCTATGGCTACACCTTC.

The chain is built from TRBV23-1 and TRBJ1-4; D not certain. TRBV23-1 is known as an ORF, though its function is uncertain. V was pared by 11 bases and J by 0 bases, with 16 bases between. This CDR3 contains 15 residues. The CDR3 DNA reads TGCGCCGTTCGGCAGGCGTATGCAACTAATGAAAAACTGTTTTTT. It translates to CAVRQAYATNEKLFF.

The CDR3 region has the DNA TGCGCCAGCAGCTACCACCGGCTTGAGGTGACAGGGGTCGATCAGCCCCAGCATTTT. Protein sequence: CASSYHRLEVTGVDQPQHF. The chain has TRBV5-1 and TRBJ1-5, with 8 bases that match TRBD1. CDR3 length equals 19 residues. J was trimmed by 5 bases and V by 3 bases; bases with no gene match: 19. CDR1 is SGHRS, CDR2 YFSETQ, per germline.

This sequence joins TRBV5-1 and TRBJ1-5, with D unclear. Trimming left V 5 bases short and J 3 bases short, with 9 bases between. Germline values: CDR1 SGHRS, CDR2 YFSETQ. The CDR3 is 13 amino acids. DNA of the CDR3: TGCGCCAGCAGTCCCGCTTTCAATCAGCCCCAGCATTTT. Protein: CASSPAFNQPQHF.

The chain employs TRBV7-8 and TRBJ2-5; D is possibly TRBD2 (5 bases). The germline V gene encodes CDR1 SGHVS and CDR2 FQNEAQ. V shed 0 bases and J shed 9 bases, with 14 bases lying between them. The CDR3 runs 14 residues. CDR3 coding DNA: TGTGCCAGCAGCTTAGCCCTAGCTGGTTCGTCCCAGTACTTC. Translating gives CASSLALAGSSQYF.

This clonotype has only a few counts. The genes are TRBV12-5 and TRBJ2-5; D is unresolved. Germline CDR1 is LGHNT and CDR2 is FRNRAP. Between the trimmed V and J ends, which lost 4 bases and 2 bases, there was a span of 5 bases. The CDR3 sequence is 12 residues long. CDR3 nucleotides: TGTGCTAGTGGTTCCCCTCAAGAGACCCAGTACTTC. This codes for CASGSPQETQYF. Supplemented by reference TRBV12-5 and TRBJ2-5, the full variable domain reads DARVTQTPRHKVTEMGQEVTMRCQPILGHNTVFWYRQTMMQGLELLAYFRNRAPLDDSGMPKDRFSAEMPDATLATLKIQPSEPRDSAVYFCASGSPQETQYFGPGTRLLVL.

This clonotype was counted only a few times. The CDR3 here is CASSWTSSTDTQYF. The CDR3 DNA reads TGCGCCAGCAGCTGGACATCTAGCACAGATACGCAGTATTTT. The genes are TRBV10-1 and TRBJ2-3; D is perhaps TRBD1 (5 bases). The germline V and J ends were trimmed by 6 bases and 0 bases, with 10 bases remaining between them. In germline, CDR1 is WNHNN, CDR2 SYGVQD (reference sequence). This CDR3 comprises 14 residues.

The chain recombines TRBV9 with TRBJ1-2; D is undetermined. CDR3 length: 14 amino acids. In germline, CDR1 is SGDLS, CDR2 YYNGEE. Trimming took off 0 bases at V and 5 bases at J, with 11 bases between the two ends. The CDR3 DNA reads as TGTGCCAGCAGCGTAGAAGGACTACCATATGGCTACACCTTC. Protein product: CASSVEGLPYGYTF.

The V gene is TRBV4-1, the J gene TRBJ1-5, with 8 bases identical to TRBD1. The CDR3 has 15 residues. V gave up 0 bases and J gave up 7 bases; unmatched junction bases: 5. CDR1 is MGHRA, CDR2 YSYEKL, per germline. Here the CDR3 DNA reads TGCGCCAGCAGCCAAGAATCAGGGGGCGCACAGCCCCAGCATTTT. Translation gives CASSQESGGAQPQHF.

The V call is TRBV7-9, the J call TRBJ2-4; D unclear. The V end was cut by 7 bases, the J end by 0 bases, with 13 bases between. Germline V lookup: CDR1 SEHNR, CDR2 FQNEAQ (reference sequence). The CDR3 has 15 residues. CDR3 sequence reads: CASTSVAVAKNIQYF. The CDR3 DNA follows: TGTGCCAGCACCTCCGTGGCCGTAGCCAAAAACATTCAGTACTTC.

The chain employs TRBV6-1 and TRBJ1-5; no clear D. Trimming took off 7 bases at V and 2 bases at J, with 15 bases between the two ends. Germline-derived CDR1 and CDR2 are MNHNS and SASEGT. The CDR3 is made up of 15 amino acids. In DNA form, the CDR3 reads TGTGCCAGCACCACAACCCCCGGCGGCAATCAGCCCCAGCATTTT. It is translated as CASTTTPGGNQPQHF.

The chain employs TRBV27 and TRBJ1-2, with 8 bases aligning to TRBD1. Germline V gene data show CDR1 as MNHEY and CDR2 as SMNVEV (reference sequence). The CDR3 sequence is 16 residues long. Trimming at V came to 5 bases and at J to 3 bases, leaving 11 bases not matched to a gene. The CDR3 loop reads CASSPHGQGSHYGYTF. CDR3 DNA: TGTGCCAGCAGTCCGCATGGACAGGGCTCCCACTATGGCTACACCTTC.

The chain couples TRBV3-1 to TRBJ2-1; 7 bases are a match to TRBD2. The germline CDR1 and CDR2 sequences are LGHDT and YNNKEL (reference sequence). The CDR3 spans 16 residues. Trimming cost V 0 bases and J 4 bases; bases outside gene matches: 6. For the CDR3, the DNA is TGTGCCAGCAGCCAAGATAGGGACTACCCTTACAATGAGCAGTTCTTC. Translating gives CASSQDRDYPYNEQFF.

The rearrangement joins TRBV12-3 or TRBV12-4 to TRBJ2-1; TRBD1 matches at 8 bases. This CDR3 has 14 amino acids. Germline trimming cut 5 bases from V and 4 bases from J; bases unmatched to any gene: 4. The CDR3 DNA reads as TGTGCCAGCAGTCCGGGACAGGTATACAATGAGCAGTTCTTC. It translates to CASSPGQVYNEQFF.

The genes are TRBV5-1 and TRBJ2-1, with D possibly TRBD2 on 5 matching bases. The CDR3 runs to 15 residues. Trimming took off 3 bases at V and 10 bases at J, with 20 bases between the two ends. Germline loops: CDR1 SGHRS, CDR2 YFSETQ. The DNA for the CDR3 is TGCGCCAGCAGCTCCTTGGGATCGTCAGACTACGAGCAGTTCTTC. Translating gives CASSSLGSSDYEQFF.

This clonotype appeared a few times. The chain employs TRBV3-1 and TRBJ2-7; TRBD2 matches at 7 bases. The V segment lost 8 bases and the J segment 0 bases; nucleotides outside the gene matches: 7. The germline V gene has CDR1 LGHDT and CDR2 YNNKEL (reference sequence). This CDR3 has 14 residues. The CDR3, as DNA: TGTGCCAGCCGTTCTAGCGGAAGCTCCTACGAGCAGTACTTC. Its protein is CASRSSGSSYEQYF.

This clonotype has only a few counts. This chain uses TRBV7-9 with TRBJ1-5; D gene unclear. This CDR3 has 16 residues. Trimming stripped 5 bases from V and 4 bases from J, with 18 bases between. Germline assignment: CDR1 SEHNR and CDR2 FQNEAQ (reference sequence). The CDR3 nucleotides are TGTGCCAGCAGCCCTGATCTTGTTACAGCAAATCAGCCCCAGCATTTT. Encoded protein: CASSPDLVTANQPQHF.